The rows below give T cell receptor beta chains drawn from one sample of a study of regulatory and conventional T cells in RAG deficiency. TCRdb's table, derived via immunoSEQ multiplex PCR, lists solely in-frame clones and lacks some. This sample yields 8,000 to 10,000 clones, of which more than 80% are seen a single time; over 1% belongs to the top ten. This same sample was also part of a study on regulatory T cells.

The sample taken for sequencing was Tregs sorted from blood. The receptor set was obtained from a human donor in good health. CDR3s include the opening cysteine and the closing phenylalanine or tryptophan. The D gene is left open where the match is weak. Size is stated for part of the rows, as once, few or many counts, or as a class when the clone is expanded.

TRBJ1-1 16 - TRBD1 TRBV5-1 TGCGCCAGCAGCTTGGTGACAGGGCCCCAGAACACTGAAGCTTTCTTT CASSLVTGPQNTEAFF
TRBJ1-3 17 - TRBD1 TRBV6-1 TGTGCCAGCAGTGAAGCTTGGACAGGACCCTCTGGAAACACCATATATTTT CASSEAWTGPSGNTIYF
TRBJ2-1 17 few TRBD1 TRBV7-8 TGTGCCAGCAGCTTAAGGGGGTTGGACAGGGACTACAATGAGCAGTTCTTC CASSLRGLDRDYNEQFF
TRBJ2-7 15 - TRBD1 TRBV6-1 TGTGCCAGCAGTGAGGGCGACAGGGGGCGGTACGAGCAGTACTTC CASSEGDRGRYEQYF
TRBJ2-5 14 - - TRBV18 TGTGCCAGCTCACCAACCGGGACCCAAGAGACCCAGTACTTC CASSPTGTQETQYF
TRBJ2-6 17 - TRBD1 TRBV6-4 TGTGCCAGCAGCCCCCGACAGGGGGTTTATGGGGCCAACGTCCTGACTTTC CASSPRQGVYGANVLTF
TRBJ2-3 16 - TRBD2 TRBV18 TGTGCCAGCTCAACCACAGAACTAGCGGGCGTAGATACGCAGTATTTT CASSTTELAGVDTQYF
TRBJ2-7 16 - TRBD2 TRBV14 TGTGCCAGCAGCCAGACTCGCGCGGGAGGTTCCGCCGAGCAGTACTTC CASSQTRAGGSAEQYF
TRBJ2-7 13 - - TRBV15 TGTGCCACCAGCCAAACCTTGTTCTTGGAGCAGTACTTC CATSQTLFLEQYF
TRBJ1-4 13 - - TRBV6-1 TGTGCCAGCACCGGGGGGGCGGGTGAAAAACTGTTTTTT CASTGGAGEKLFF
TRBJ2-1 14 - TRBD1 TRBV2 TGTGCCAGCAGTGAAGGGGACAGTTTAAGGGAGCAGTTCTTC CASSEGDSLREQFF
TRBJ2-1 15 - TRBD2 TRBV27 TGTGCCAGCACATGGGCGGGAGCCTCCTACAATGAGCAGTTCTTC CASTWAGASYNEQFF
TRBJ2-2 16 - TRBD2 TRBV5-4 TGTGCCAGCAGCTTGGGCGGGAGGGTGGACACCGGGGAGCTGTTTTTT CASSLGGRVDTGELFF